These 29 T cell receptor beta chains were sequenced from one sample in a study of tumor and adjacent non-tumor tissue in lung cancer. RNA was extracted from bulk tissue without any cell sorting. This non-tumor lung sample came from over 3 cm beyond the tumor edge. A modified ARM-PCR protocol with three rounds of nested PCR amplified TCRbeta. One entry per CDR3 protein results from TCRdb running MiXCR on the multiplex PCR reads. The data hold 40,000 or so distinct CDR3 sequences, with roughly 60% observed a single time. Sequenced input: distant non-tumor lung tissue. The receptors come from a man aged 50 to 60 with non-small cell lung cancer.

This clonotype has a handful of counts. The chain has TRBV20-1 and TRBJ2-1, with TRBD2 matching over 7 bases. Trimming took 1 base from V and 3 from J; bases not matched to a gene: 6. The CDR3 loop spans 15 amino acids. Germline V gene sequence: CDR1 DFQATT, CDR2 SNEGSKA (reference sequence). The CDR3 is CSARGSGKFYNEQFF. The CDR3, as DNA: TGCAGTGCTAGAGGGAGCGGGAAGTTCTACAATGAGCAGTTCTTC.

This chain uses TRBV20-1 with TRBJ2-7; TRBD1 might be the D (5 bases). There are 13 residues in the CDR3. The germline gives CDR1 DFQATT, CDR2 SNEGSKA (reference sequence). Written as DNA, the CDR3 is TGCAGCGCCCAGCAGGGCTTCTCCTACGAGCAGTACTTC. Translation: CSAQQGFSYEQYF.

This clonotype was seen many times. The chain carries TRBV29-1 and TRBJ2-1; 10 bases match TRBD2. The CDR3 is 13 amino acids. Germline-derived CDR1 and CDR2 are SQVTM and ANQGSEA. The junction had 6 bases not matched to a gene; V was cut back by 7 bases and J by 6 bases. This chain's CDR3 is CSGGQRGGNEQFF. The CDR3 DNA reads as TGCAGCGGGGGACAGCGGGGGGGCAATGAGCAGTTCTTC.

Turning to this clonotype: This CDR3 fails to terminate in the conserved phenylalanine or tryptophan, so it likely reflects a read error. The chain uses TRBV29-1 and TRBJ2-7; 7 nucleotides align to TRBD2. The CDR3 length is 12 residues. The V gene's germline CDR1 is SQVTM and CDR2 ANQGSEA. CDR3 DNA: TGTAGCGTTGGCAGCGGGGCCTACGAGCAGTACTCC. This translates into CSVGSGAYEQYS.

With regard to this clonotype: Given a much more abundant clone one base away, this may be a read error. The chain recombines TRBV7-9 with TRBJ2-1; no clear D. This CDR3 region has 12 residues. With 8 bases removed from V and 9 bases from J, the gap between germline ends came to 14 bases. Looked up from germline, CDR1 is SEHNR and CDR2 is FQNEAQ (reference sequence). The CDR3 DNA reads TGTGCCAGCTGCGCCCAACAGATTGAGCAGTTCTTC. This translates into CASCAQQIEQFF.

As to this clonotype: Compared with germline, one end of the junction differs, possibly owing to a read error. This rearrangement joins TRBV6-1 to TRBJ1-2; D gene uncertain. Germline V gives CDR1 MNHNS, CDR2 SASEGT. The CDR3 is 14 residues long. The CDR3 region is CASNEASVGYGYTF. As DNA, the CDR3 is TGTGCCAGCAATGAAGCCAGTGTGGGGTATGGCTACACCTTC.

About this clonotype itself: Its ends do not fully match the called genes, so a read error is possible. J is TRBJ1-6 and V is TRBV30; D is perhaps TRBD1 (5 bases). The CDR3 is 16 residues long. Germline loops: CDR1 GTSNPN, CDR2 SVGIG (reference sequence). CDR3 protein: CAWTQQGVVGRSPFRF. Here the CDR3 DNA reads TGTGCCTGGACCCAGCAGGGAGTCGTGGGACGGTCACCCTTCCGCTTT.

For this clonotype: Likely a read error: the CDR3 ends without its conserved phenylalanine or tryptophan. This CDR3 is CASSLASGRSDTQYL. For the CDR3, the DNA is TGTGCCAGCAGCTTAGCTAGCGGGAGGTCAGATACGCAGTATTTG. V usage is TRBV7-9 and J usage is TRBJ2-3; 10 nucleotides match TRBD2. Germline trimming cut 0 bases from V and 4 bases from J; bases unmatched to any gene: 1. Germline V gene sequence: CDR1 SEHNR, CDR2 FQNEAQ (reference sequence). The CDR3 is made up of 15 amino acids.

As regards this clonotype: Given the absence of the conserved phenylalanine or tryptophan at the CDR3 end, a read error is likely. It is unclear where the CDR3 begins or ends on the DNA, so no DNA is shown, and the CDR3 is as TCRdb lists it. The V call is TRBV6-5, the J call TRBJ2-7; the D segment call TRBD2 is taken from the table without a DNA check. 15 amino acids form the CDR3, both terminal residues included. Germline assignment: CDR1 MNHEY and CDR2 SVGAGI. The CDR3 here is CVSRNSGRHSYEQCL.

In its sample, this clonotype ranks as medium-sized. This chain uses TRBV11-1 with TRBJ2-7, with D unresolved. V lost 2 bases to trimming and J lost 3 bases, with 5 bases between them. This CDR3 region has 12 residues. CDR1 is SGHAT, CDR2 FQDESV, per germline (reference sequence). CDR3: CASSLNSYEQYF. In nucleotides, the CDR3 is TGTGCCAGCAGCTTAAATAGCTACGAGCAGTACTTC.

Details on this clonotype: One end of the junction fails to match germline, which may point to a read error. CDR3 in amino acids: CVSSQVRETYNSPLHF. CDR3 DNA sequence: TGCGTCAGCAGCCAGGTGAGGGAGACCTATAATTCACCCCTCCACTTT. The V and J genes are TRBV4-1 and TRBJ1-6; D is unresolved. The CDR3 has 16 amino acids. The germline V gene has CDR1 MGHRA and CDR2 YSYEKL.

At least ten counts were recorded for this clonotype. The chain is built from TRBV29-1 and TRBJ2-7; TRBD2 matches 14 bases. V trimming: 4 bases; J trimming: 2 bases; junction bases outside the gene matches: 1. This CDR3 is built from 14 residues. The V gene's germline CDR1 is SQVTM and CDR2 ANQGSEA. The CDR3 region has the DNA TGCAGCGTTGGGGGACTAGCGGGAGCCTACGAGCAGTACTTC. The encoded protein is CSVGGLAGAYEQYF.

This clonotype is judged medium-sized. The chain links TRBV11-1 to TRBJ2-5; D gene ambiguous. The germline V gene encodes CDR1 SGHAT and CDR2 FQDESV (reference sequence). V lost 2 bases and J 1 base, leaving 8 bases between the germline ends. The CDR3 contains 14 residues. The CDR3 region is CASSLSRSQETQYF. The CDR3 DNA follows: TGTGCCAGCAGCTTAAGTCGGAGCCAAGAGACCCAGTACTTC. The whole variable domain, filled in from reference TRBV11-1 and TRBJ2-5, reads EAEVAQSPRYKITEKSQAVAFWCDPISGHATLYWYRQILGQGPELLVQFQDESVVDDSQLPKDRFSAERLKGVDSTLKIQPAELGDSAMYLCASSLSRSQETQYFGPGTRLLVL.

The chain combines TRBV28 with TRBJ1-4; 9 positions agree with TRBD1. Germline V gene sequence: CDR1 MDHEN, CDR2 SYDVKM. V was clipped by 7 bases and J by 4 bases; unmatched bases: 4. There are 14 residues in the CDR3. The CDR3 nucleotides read TGTGCCAGCACCTCGGGACAGGGTAATGAAAAACTGTTTTTT. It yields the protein CASTSGQGNEKLFF. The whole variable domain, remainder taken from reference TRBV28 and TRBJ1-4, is DVKVTQSSRYLVKRTGEKVFLECVQDMDHENMFWYRQDPGLGLRLIYFSYDVKMKEKGDIPEGYSVSREKKERFSLILESASTNQTSMYLCASTSGQGNEKLFFGSGTQLSVL.

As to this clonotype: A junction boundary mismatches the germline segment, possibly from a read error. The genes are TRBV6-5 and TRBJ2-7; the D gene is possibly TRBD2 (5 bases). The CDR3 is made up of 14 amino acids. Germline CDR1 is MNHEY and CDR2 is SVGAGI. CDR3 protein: CASRRGWESYERYF. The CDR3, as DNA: TGTGCCAGCAGACGAGGGTGGGAGTCGTACGAGCGGTACTTC.

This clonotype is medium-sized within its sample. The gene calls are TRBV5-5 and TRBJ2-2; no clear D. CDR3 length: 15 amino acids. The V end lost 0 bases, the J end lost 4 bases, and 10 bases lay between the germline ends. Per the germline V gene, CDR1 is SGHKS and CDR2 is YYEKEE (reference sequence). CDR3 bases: TGTGCCAGCAGCTTGGTTCGACTCGGCACCGGGGAGCTGTTTTTT. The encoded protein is CASSLVRLGTGELFF.

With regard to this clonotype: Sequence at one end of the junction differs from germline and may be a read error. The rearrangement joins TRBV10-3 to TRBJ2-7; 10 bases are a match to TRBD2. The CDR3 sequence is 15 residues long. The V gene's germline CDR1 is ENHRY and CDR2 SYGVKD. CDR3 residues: CAISDSGGTSEEHYF. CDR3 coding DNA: TGTGCCATCAGTGATTCAGGAGGGACTAGCGAGGAGCACTACTTC.

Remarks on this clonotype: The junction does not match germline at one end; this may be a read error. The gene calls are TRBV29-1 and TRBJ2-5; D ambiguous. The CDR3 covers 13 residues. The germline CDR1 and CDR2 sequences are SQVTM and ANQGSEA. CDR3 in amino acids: CRVDKALQDTQYF. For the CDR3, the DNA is TGCAGAGTTGACAAGGCCCTGCAAGATACCCAGTACTTC.

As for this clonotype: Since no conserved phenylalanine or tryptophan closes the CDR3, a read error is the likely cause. The CDR3 region has the DNA TGTGCCACCAGTAACTCTCCCTCCGGGACAGGCGCCTACGAGCAGTACTAC. Residues: CATSNSPSGTGAYEQYY. The gene calls are TRBV24-1 and TRBJ2-7; 8 bases are shared with TRBD1. The V gene end was trimmed by 6 bases and the J gene end by 2 bases; junction bases not matched to a gene: 14. CDR3 length: 17 residues. Germline CDR1 and CDR2: KGHDR and SFDVKD.

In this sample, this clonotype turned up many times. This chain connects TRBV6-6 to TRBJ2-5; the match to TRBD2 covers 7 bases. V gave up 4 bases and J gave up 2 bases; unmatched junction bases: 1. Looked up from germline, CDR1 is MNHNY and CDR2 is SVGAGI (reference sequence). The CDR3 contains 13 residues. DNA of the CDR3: TGTGCCAGCAGTTGGGACTATCAAGAGACCCAGTACTTC. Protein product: CASSWDYQETQYF.

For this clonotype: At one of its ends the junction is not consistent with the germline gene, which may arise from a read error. CDR3 residues: CASNFNAGMNTEAFF. Written as DNA, the CDR3 is TGCGCTAGCAACTTTAATGCGGGCATGAACACTGAAGCTTTCTTT. V and J are TRBV5-1 and TRBJ1-1; no firm D call. There are 15 residues in the CDR3. Germline V gene lookup returns CDR1 SGHRS and CDR2 YFSETQ.

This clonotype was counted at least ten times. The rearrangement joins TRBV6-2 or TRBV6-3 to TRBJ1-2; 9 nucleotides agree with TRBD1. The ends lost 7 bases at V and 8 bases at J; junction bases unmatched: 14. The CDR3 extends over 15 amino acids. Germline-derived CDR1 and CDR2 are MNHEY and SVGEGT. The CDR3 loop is CASTRTGVSSMGYTF. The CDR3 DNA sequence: TGTGCCAGCACCCGGACAGGGGTTTCCTCTATGGGCTACACCTTC.

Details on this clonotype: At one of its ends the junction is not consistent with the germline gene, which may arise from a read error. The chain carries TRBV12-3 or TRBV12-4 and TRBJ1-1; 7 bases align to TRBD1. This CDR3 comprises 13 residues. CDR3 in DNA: TGTGCCGGCAGTAAGACAGGGAACACAGAAGCTTTCTTT. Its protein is CAGSKTGNTEAFF.

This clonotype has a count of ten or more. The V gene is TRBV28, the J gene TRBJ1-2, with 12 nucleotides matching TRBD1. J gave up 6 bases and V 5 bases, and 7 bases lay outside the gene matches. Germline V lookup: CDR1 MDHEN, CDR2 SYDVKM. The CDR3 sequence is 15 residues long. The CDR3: CASSAPGQGANGYTF. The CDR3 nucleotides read TGTGCCAGCAGTGCCCCGGGACAGGGGGCAAATGGCTACACCTTC.

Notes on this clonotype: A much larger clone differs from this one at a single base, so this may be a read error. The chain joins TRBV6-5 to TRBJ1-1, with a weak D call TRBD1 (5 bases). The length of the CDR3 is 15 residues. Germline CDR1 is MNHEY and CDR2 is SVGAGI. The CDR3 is CASPMGRVRNTEALF. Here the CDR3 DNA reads TGTGCCTCGCCCATGGGCAGGGTAAGGAACACTGAAGCTCTCTTT.

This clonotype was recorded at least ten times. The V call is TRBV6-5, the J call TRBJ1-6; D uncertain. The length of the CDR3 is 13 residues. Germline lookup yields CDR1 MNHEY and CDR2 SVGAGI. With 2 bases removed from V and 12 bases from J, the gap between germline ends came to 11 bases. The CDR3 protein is CASSYTEDLPLHF. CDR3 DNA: TGTGCCAGCAGTTACACCGAGGACCTACCCCTCCACTTT.

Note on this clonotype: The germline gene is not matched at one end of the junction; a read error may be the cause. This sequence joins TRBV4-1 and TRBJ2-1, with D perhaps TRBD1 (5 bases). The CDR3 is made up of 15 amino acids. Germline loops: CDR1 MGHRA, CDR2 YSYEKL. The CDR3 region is CASSQDSSSDNEQLF. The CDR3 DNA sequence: TGCGCCAGCAGCCAAGATTCATCGTCGGACAACGAGCAGCTCTTC.

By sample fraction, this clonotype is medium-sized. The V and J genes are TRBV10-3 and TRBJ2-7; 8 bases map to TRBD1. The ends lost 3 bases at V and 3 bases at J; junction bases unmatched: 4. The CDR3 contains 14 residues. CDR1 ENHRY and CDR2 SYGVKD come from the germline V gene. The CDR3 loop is CAISEKGQGYEQYF. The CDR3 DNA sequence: TGTGCCATCAGTGAAAAAGGACAGGGCTACGAGCAGTACTTC.

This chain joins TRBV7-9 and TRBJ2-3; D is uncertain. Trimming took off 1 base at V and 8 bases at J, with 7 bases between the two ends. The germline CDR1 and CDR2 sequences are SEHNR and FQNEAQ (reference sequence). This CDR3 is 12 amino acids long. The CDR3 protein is CASSLGGRTQYF. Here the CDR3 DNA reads TGTGCCAGCAGCTTAGGTGGCCGTACGCAGTATTTT. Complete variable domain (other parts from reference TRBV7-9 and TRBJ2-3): DTGVSQNPRHKITKRGQNVTFRCDPISEHNRLYWYRQTLGQGPEFLTYFQNEAQLEKSRLLSDRFSAERPKGSFSTLEIQRTEQGDSAMYLCASSLGGRTQYFGPGTRLTVL.